Listed here are 18 T cell receptor beta chains from one sample, sequenced in a study of T cell responses to AZD1222 COVID-19 vaccine. Repertoires were generated with immunoSEQ multiplex PCR, while TCRdb's copy carries only in-frame clones and drops some. The data hold roughly 87,000 clones, with 89% observed a single time. The material was peripheral blood, obtained 28 days after the second AZD1222 dose. The receptors were gathered from an adult who received the AZD1222 COVID-19 vaccine.

The V gene is TRBV3-1 (or the pseudogene TRBV3-2), the J gene TRBJ1-1; TRBD1 aligns across 7 bases. Trimming removed 2 bases from V and 4 bases from J; junction bases left unmatched: 4. The germline gives CDR1 LGHDT, CDR2 YNNKEL (reference sequence). The CDR3 is 14 residues long. CDR3 region: CASSQSTGATEAFF. DNA for the CDR3: TGTGCCAGCAGCCAAAGTACAGGGGCCACTGAAGCTTTCTTT.

The rearrangement joins TRBV6-5 to TRBJ2-6; D call uncertain. Per the germline V gene, CDR1 is MNHEY and CDR2 is SVGAGI. Trimming removed 10 bases from V and 4 bases from J, with 11 bases in between. This CDR3 spans 13 amino acids. CDR3 in amino acids: CATYPPGANVLTF. CDR3 bases: TGTGCCACTTACCCGCCCGGGGCCAACGTCCTGACTTTC.

The chain combines TRBV13 with TRBJ2-5; D unresolved. The CDR3 has 13 amino acids. V was cut by 3 bases and J by 7 bases, with 12 bases left in between. Germline-derived CDR1 and CDR2 are PRHDT and FYEKMQ (reference sequence). The CDR3 sequence is CASSLRTPGTQYF. The CDR3 region has the DNA TGTGCCAGCAGCTTGAGGACCCCCGGGACCCAGTACTTC.

The rearrangement uses TRBV3-1 (or the pseudogene TRBV3-2) and TRBJ2-7; 8 bases line up with TRBD1. J was trimmed by 1 base and V by 3 bases; bases with no gene match: 5. Germline lookup yields CDR1 LGHDT and CDR2 YNNKEL (reference sequence). The CDR3 spans 15 residues. The CDR3 region is CASSHRQGTSYEQYF. The CDR3, as DNA: TGTGCCAGCAGCCACAGACAGGGGACGTCCTACGAGCAGTACTTC.

V gene TRBV19 combines with J gene TRBJ1-2; a weak D match, TRBD1 (5 bases). Germline V gene sequence: CDR1 LNHDA, CDR2 SQIVND (reference sequence). V shed 2 bases and J shed 4 bases, with 8 bases lying between them. The CDR3 totals 13 residues. The CDR3 loop reads CASSIPGSYGYTF. The DNA for the CDR3 is TGTGCCAGTAGTATACCAGGGAGCTATGGCTACACCTTC.

This chain connects TRBV12-3 or TRBV12-4 to TRBJ1-2, with D possibly matching TRBD1 (5 bases). The CDR3 contains 13 residues. Trimming removed 3 bases at V and 5 bases at J, with 10 bases between. DNA for the CDR3: TGTGCCAGCAGTTTCGGGACTTCTTATGGCTACACCTTC. Protein product: CASSFGTSYGYTF.

V gene TRBV23-1 combines with J gene TRBJ2-7; D may be TRBD1 (6 bases). TRBV23-1 is given ORF status, its function remaining uncertain. Trimming took off 0 bases at V and 0 bases at J, with 15 bases between the two ends. The CDR3 contains 17 residues. CDR3 protein: CASSQSGAGCGSYEQYF. CDR3 sequence (DNA): TGCGCCAGCAGTCAATCGGGGGCAGGGTGTGGCTCCTACGAGCAGTACTTC.

The chain is built from TRBV24-1 and TRBJ1-2, with a tentative D call TRBD1 (6 bases). The CDR3 sequence is 14 residues long. V lost 5 bases to trimming and J lost 6 bases, with 15 bases between them. Germline lookup yields CDR1 KGHDR and CDR2 SFDVKD. The CDR3 bases are TGTGCCACCAGTGCCCCAGGACAGAAGGATGGCTACACCTTC. Its translation is CATSAPGQKDGYTF.

A few counts support this clone. The gene calls are TRBV14 and TRBJ2-7; possibly TRBD1 or TRBD2 for D (5 bases each). Germline V gene lookup returns CDR1 SGHDN and CDR2 FVKESK. The V end lost 2 bases, the J end lost 12 bases, and 26 bases lay between the germline ends. CDR3 length: 16 residues. The CDR3 protein is CASSQRLTGGFLQGYF. As DNA, the CDR3 is TGTGCCAGCAGCCAACGCTTGACCGGCGGGTTCCTCCAGGGGTACTTC.

The rearrangement links TRBV7-8 to TRBJ1-1; D unclear. Trimming took off 1 base at V and 2 bases at J, with 17 bases between the two ends. The length of the CDR3 is 17 residues. Looked up from germline, CDR1 is SGHVS and CDR2 is FQNEAQ. In DNA form, the CDR3 reads TGTGCCAGCAGCTTAGTTCTACAGCAATTAATAAACACTGAAGCTTTCTTT. Amino acids: CASSLVLQQLINTEAFF.

This sequence joins TRBV18 and TRBJ1-2; no firm D call. This CDR3 is 13 amino acids long. Germline V lookup: CDR1 KGHSH, CDR2 LQKENI. The germline V and J ends were trimmed by 6 bases and 8 bases, with 16 bases remaining between them. The CDR3 loop is CASSPRTVEGYTF. DNA for the CDR3: TGTGCCAGCTCCCCAAGGACGGTGGAGGGCTACACCTTC.

The rearrangement uses TRBV9 and TRBJ1-4, with 8 bases identical to TRBD1. The CDR3 totals 15 residues. V trimming: 4 bases; J trimming: 2 bases; junction bases outside the gene matches: 4. Germline V gene data show CDR1 as SGDLS and CDR2 as YYNGEE. In DNA form, the CDR3 reads TGTGCCAGCAGCCTACAGGGGGTCACTAATGAAAAACTGTTTTTT. Its translation: CASSLQGVTNEKLFF. The entire variable domain, with the rest obtained from reference TRBV9 and TRBJ1-4, is as follows: DSGVTQTPKHLITATGQRVTLRCSPRSGDLSVYWYQQSLDQGLQFLIQYYNGEERAKGNILERFSAQQFPDLHSELNLSSLELGDSALYFCASSLQGVTNEKLFFGSGTQLSVL.

V and J are TRBV19 and TRBJ2-7, with 7 bases lining up with TRBD2. The CDR3 is 15 amino acids. Germline-derived CDR1 and CDR2 are LNHDA and SQIVND (reference sequence). Trimming at V came to 7 bases and at J to 1 base, leaving 10 bases not matched to a gene. The CDR3 bases are TGTGCCAGTACCCTCGGACTAGGCGAGTCCTACGAGCAGTACTTC. It specifies CASTLGLGESYEQYF. Full variable domain (rest looked up from reference TRBV19 and TRBJ2-7): DGGITQSPKYLFRKEGQNVTLSCEQNLNHDAMYWYRQDPGQGLRLIYYSQIVNDFQKGDIAEGYSVSREKKESFPLTVTSAQKNPTAFYLCASTLGLGESYEQYFGPGTRLTVT.

A single count supports this clone. This chain links TRBV12-3 or TRBV12-4 with TRBJ1-1; TRBD1 aligns across 7 bases. With 7 bases clipped from V and 5 bases from J, the junction kept 4 bases outside the gene matches. This CDR3 spans 12 amino acids. CDR3: CASTQGRTEAFF. The CDR3 DNA is TGTGCCAGCACACAGGGGAGAACTGAAGCTTTCTTT.

The CDR3 reads CASSPGQGYNYGYTF. The CDR3 DNA reads TGTGCCAGCTCACCCGGACAGGGGTATAACTATGGCTACACCTTC. The chain carries TRBV18 and TRBJ1-2; 9 bases line up with TRBD1. Germline V CDR1 and CDR2: KGHSH, LQKENI. V was pared by 3 bases and J by 1 base, with 3 bases of the junction left unmatched. The CDR3 sequence is 15 residues long.

The V and J genes are TRBV11-2 and TRBJ2-7; D call uncertain. The CDR3 has 13 residues. The germline V gene encodes CDR1 SGHAT and CDR2 FQNNGV. Deletions cut 2 bases from V and 1 base from J, with 6 bases between. CDR3: CASSLRISYEQYF. DNA of the CDR3: TGTGCCAGCAGCTTACGGATATCCTACGAGCAGTACTTC.

V is TRBV28 and J is TRBJ1-1; D uncertain. The CDR3 sequence is 13 residues long. V lost 5 bases and J lost 7, with 14 bases in between. The germline V gene has CDR1 MDHEN and CDR2 SYDVKM. CDR3: CASSLSLGDEAFF. CDR3 coding DNA: TGTGCCAGCAGTCTAAGCCTCGGGGATGAAGCTTTCTTT.

The rearrangement joins TRBV7-8 to TRBJ1-1; D may be TRBD1 (6 bases). Germline V CDR1 and CDR2: SGHVS, FQNEAQ. V lost 2 bases and J lost 4, with 11 bases in between. The length of the CDR3 is 14 residues. CDR3 in DNA: TGTGCCAGCAGCTTATGGCAGGGGTCCACTGAAGCTTTCTTT. Translating gives CASSLWQGSTEAFF.